The T cell receptor beta chain under discussion was sequenced for a study of regulatory T cells in long-lasting Graves disease (dated by TCRdb to the early 2020s). In terms of the full investigation: Persistent Graves' disease was defined as antithyroid drug treatment for over 5 years with persistently positive TSH receptor autoantibodies. On average, persistent Graves' disease patients in the clinical cohort had been on antithyroid drugs for around ten years. The study was registered as a clinical trial and conducted in China. Patients with persistent Graves' disease were compared with patients with newly diagnosed Graves' disease using TCR sequencing and RNA sequencing of peripheral blood. A total of some 35 samples underwent TCR sequencing, from roughly 13 patients with persistent Graves' disease and 20 or so patients with newly diagnosed Graves' disease.

Paper-wide results and their limitations: The authors acknowledged the small sample size as a limitation that may reduce accuracy. TRBV28, TRBJ1-2 and TRBJ2-5 were preferentially used in persistent disease, while TRBV20-1 and TRBJ2-1 were favored in newly diagnosed disease. Persistent Graves' disease patients showed lower TCR Shannon entropy and fewer highly expanded clones than newly diagnosed patients, suggesting clonal expansion. Persistent patients shared more public clonotypes among themselves (around 2,500) than newly diagnosed patients did (approximately 870). Sequencing and analysis were restricted to the TCR beta chain. Only peripheral blood was studied, because thyroid tissue, the primary lesion, was inaccessible.

The germline V gene encodes CDR1 MNHNY and CDR2 SVGAGI (reference sequence). The CDR3, cysteine through phenylalanine, is 14 amino acids long. The DNA shown is the 42-base CDR3, in frame from base 1. The junction shows trimming of 0 bases on V and 0 bases on J, plus 4 bases between the germline ends. Regarding this clonotype: Its specific antigen is unknown. Base qualities were left out, and no much larger clone turns up one base away.

Reading the label with the study, this specimen's time point is: persistent/refractory GD, antithyroid drugs over 5 years with positive TRAb. For both TCR sequencing and RNA sequencing, RNA was extracted from PBMCs in TRIzol. Graves' disease was diagnosed according to American Thyroid Association guidelines. Patients were recruited from an endocrinology department in Xi'an, China. Each patient gave 7 to 9.5 milliliters of peripheral blood, collected in an EDTA anticoagulant tube. Ficoll Paque Plus density gradient separation was used to isolate PBMCs, and no further T cell sorting was done. An Agilent 2100 Bioanalyzer and agarose gel were used to check RNA quality, and a NanoDrop 2000 was used to measure RNA concentration. The library was built by means of multiplex PCR. TCRdb names Illumina HiSeq 4000 as the instrument used. iRepertoire HTBI primers and Arm-PCR amplification of CDR3 regions were used to construct TCR beta libraries. PCR products were gel purified before sequencing. In the authors' own workflow: Gene usage analysis of CDR3 amino acid clonotypes relied on the roughly 60 TRBV and over 13 TRBJ segments identified across samples. Filtered high-quality paired reads were merged into contigs using COPE and FqMerger. Contigs were aligned with BLAST to IMGT TRBV, TRBD and TRBJ reference genes, and CDR3 was defined per IMGT. Any clonotype with a frequency above 0.1% was classified as a highly expanded clone. Repertoire diversity was measured by Shannon entropy, and V-J evenness by the Gini coefficient. A clonotype was considered public if more than one individual shared it. The raw public data were reprocessed by TCRdb itself: fastp quality trimming at Q25, MiXCR clonotype calling, in-frame beta chains only. Rows matching on CDR3 protein sequence are summarized as one entry with the most common DNA and genes. The V and J calls and clone size come from TCRdb's table, not from the authors' own analysis. Recorded for this sample are hundreds of thousands of distinct CDR3 sequences; about a fifth of them occurred a single time. The ten largest clones add up to approximately 8% of the sample.

The sequencing here drew on peripheral blood mononuclear cells (PBMCs), taken when the disease was refractory, from a patient treated with antithyroid drugs. The rearranged chain carries TRBV6-6 and TRBJ2-3; the D gene lacks a confident call. The receptor comes from a female donor with Graves disease. In nucleotide form, the sequence is TGTGCCAGCAGTTACTCGGGCAGCACAGATACGCAGTATTTT. This codes for CASSYSGSTDTQYF.